This T cell receptor beta chain emerged from a study of cytomegalovirus exposure and HLA in healthy donors. Findings and limits, study-wide: DRB1 had the most TCR associations and HLA-C the fewest, a later analysis found, with rates varying by HLA locus.

This PCR relied on a set of 60 Vbeta primers and 13 Jbeta primers. Sequencing used immunoSEQ multiplex PCR; TCRdb keeps in-frame clones, though not all of them. The sample yields 180,000 or so clones, roughly 78% seen once. The V and J ends lost 7 bases and 2 bases, in that order; junction bases with no gene match: 4. Germline V gives CDR1 LNHDA, CDR2 SQIVND (reference sequence). CDR3 size: 15 residues. As to this clone: Its antigen is unknown.

This clonotype originated in a woman aged 25 to 45 in good health and CMV-seronegative. The sample taken for sequencing was PBMCs. V usage is TRBV19 and J usage is TRBJ2-5; 13 nucleotides match TRBD2. CDR3: CASTRTSGGQETQYF. The CDR3 DNA is TGTGCCAGTACCAGGACTAGCGGGGGACAAGAGACCCAGTACTTC.